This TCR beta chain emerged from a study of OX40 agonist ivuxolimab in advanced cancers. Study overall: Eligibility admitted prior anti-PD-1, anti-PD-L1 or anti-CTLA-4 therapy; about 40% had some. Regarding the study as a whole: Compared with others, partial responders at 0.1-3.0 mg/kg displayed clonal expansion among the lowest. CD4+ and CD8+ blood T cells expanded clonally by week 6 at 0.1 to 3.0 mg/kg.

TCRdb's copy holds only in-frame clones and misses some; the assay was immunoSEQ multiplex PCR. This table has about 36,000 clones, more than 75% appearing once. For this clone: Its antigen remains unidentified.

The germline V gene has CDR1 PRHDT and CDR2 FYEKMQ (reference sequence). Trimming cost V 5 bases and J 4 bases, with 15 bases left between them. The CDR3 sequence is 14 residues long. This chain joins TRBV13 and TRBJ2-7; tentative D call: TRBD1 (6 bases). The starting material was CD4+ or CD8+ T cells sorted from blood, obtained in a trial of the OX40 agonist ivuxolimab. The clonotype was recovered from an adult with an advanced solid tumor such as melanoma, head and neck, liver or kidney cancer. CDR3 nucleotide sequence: TGTGCCAGCAGCGGAACCACAGGGAGTTACGAGCAGTACTTC. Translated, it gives CASSGTTGSYEQYF.